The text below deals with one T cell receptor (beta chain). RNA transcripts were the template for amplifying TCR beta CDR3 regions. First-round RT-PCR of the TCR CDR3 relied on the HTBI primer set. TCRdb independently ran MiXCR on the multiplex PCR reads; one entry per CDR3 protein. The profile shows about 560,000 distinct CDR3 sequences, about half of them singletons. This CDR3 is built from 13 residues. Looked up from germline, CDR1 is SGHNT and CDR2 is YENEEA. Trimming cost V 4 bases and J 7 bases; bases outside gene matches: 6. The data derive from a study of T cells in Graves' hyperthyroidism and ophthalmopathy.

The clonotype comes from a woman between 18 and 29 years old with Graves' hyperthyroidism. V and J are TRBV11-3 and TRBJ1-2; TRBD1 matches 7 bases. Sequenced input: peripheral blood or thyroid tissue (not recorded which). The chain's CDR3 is CASSWDRDCGYTF. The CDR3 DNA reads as TGTGCCAGCAGCTGGGACAGAGACTGTGGCTACACCTTC. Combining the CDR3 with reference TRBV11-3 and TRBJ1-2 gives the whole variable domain EAGVVQSPRYKIIEKKQPVAFWCNPISGHNTLYWYLQNLGQGPELLIRYENEEAVDDSQLPKDRFSAERLKGVDSTLKIQPAELGDSAVYLCASSWDRDCGYTFGSGTRLTVV.